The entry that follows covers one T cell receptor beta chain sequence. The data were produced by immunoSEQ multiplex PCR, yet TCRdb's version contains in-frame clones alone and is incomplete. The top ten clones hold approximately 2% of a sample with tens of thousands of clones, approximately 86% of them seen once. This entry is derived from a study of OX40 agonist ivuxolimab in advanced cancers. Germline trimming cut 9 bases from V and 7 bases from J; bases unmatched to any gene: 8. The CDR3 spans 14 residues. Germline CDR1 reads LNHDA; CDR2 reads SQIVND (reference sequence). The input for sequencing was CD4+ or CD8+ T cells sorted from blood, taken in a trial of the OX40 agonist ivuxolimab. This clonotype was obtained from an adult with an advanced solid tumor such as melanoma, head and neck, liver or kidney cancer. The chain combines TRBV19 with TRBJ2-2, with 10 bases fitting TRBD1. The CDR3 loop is CASGTGADGGELFF. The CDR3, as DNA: TGTGCCAGCGGGACAGGGGCCGACGGCGGGGAGCTGTTTTTT.